This T cell receptor (beta chain) was obtained from a study of shared clonotypes between healthy human individuals. TCRdb's copy holds only in-frame clones and misses some; the assay was immunoSEQ multiplex PCR. In the table there are millions of clones, about 93% of which are singletons. The CDR3 has 15 amino acids. V was cut by 3 bases and J by 6 bases, with 17 bases left in between. From germline, CDR1 is MNHEY and CDR2 SMNVEV (reference sequence). CD45RO-negative, CCR7-positively selected cells formed the naive CD8 fraction, excluding terminally differentiated effector memory CD45RA+ cells. The material sequenced was naive CD8+ T cells from PBMCs. The V gene is TRBV27, the J gene TRBJ1-2; D not certain. The receptor comes from a young man in good health. Some clones in this sample may be carry-over from other donors' samples. CDR3 nucleotide sequence: TGTGCCAGCAGTTTCAGGCAGGAGGGAGGGAATGGCTACACCTTC. Protein sequence: CASSFRQEGGNGYTF.